This T cell receptor beta chain was profiled in a study of shared clonotypes between healthy human individuals. Study outcomes and limitations: On the whole, naive subsets had larger estimated richness than memory subsets had.

The CDR3 has 17 residues. V was clipped by 0 bases and J by 2 bases; unmatched bases: 8. CDR1 and CDR2 (germline): SGDLS, YYNGEE. Some 30,000 T cell genomes (around 0.2 ug DNA) went into each sorted-subset replicate. TCRdb's table, derived via immunoSEQ multiplex PCR, lists solely in-frame clones and lacks some. The repertoire has 2,500,000 or so clones, around nine tenths of them found once; the top ten carry 0.13% to 0.15%. Turning to this clone: Its target is unknown.

Sequenced input: naive CD4+ T cells sorted from blood. Regarding subset: CD45RA+ positively selected. V is TRBV9 and J is TRBJ2-7, with 10 bases matching TRBD2. This receptor was taken from a man between 18 and 29 years old in good health. The CDR3 here is CASSVDPSGRRAYEQYF. DNA of the CDR3: TGTGCCAGCAGCGTAGATCCTAGCGGGAGACGGGCCTACGAGCAGTACTTC. The entire variable domain, with the rest obtained from reference TRBV9 and TRBJ2-7, is as follows: DSGVTQTPKHLITATGQRVTLRCSPRSGDLSVYWYQQSLDQGLQFLIQYYNGEERAKGNILERFSAQQFPDLHSELNLSSLELGDSALYFCASSVDPSGRRAYEQYFGPGTRLTVT.